The table lists the clone carrying this TCR beta chain with a count of one. This record comes from a study of blood T cell repertoires in COVID-19. Study-wide background: The samples span acute and convalescent COVID-19 from the United States, Italy and Spain. The cDNA or gDNA used as material had been derived from T cells, B-cell-depleted T cells, or PBMCs.

CDR1 is KGHDR, CDR2 SFDVKD, per germline. The CDR3 has 16 amino acids. The V and J ends lost 5 bases and 0 bases respectively, with 13 bases between them. Original handling: Amplification with reference gene primers provided the estimates of nucleated cell counts. Here immunoSEQ multiplex PCR was the method, and the copy in TCRdb shows in-frame clones only, minus some. Clone size and the V and J calls come from that table; the DNA yielded D and trimming. The repertoire holds 30,000 to 40,000 clones, around 77% seen once, with approximately 16% in the top ten. The sequencing input was peripheral blood. The chain links TRBV24-1 to TRBJ2-1; the D gene is possibly TRBD1 (5 bases). The sequence was obtained from a human donor in a cohort sampled during active COVID-19. The CDR3, as DNA: TGTGCCACCAGTGTAAAGGCGCAGGGCTCCTACAATGAGCAGTTCTTC. This codes for CATSVKAQGSYNEQFF.